A selection of T cell receptor beta chains follows, all from one sample in a study of blood T cell repertoires in COVID-19. Assay: immunoSEQ multiplex PCR; the TCRdb copy retains only in-frame clones and omits some. Among about 240,000 clones, 70% to 85% were seen once, and the ten largest hold more than 9.5%. Sequencing used peripheral blood. These receptors were taken from a woman aged 80 or over with acute or convalescent COVID-19. CDR3s include the opening cysteine and the closing phenylalanine or tryptophan. Not every row has a clone size; where given, it reads once, few, many or a size class.

V,size,CDR3
TRBV7-9,.,CASSPGRLAKNIQYF
TRBV5-5,.,CASSLTHDRANTEAFF
TRBV5-1,once,CASSLVITGVGNEQFF
TRBV28,.,CASSLVQELSNSPLHF
TRBV11-2,few,CASSLTGIGTEAFF
TRBV12-3/TRBV12-4,.,CASSLAGQGEAFF
TRBV5-8,.,CASSFRSGANVLTF
TRBV6-5,.,CASSYRGSNEKLFF
TRBV28,.,CASREQGAGRSYEQYF
TRBV4-1,once,CASSQDQQGADTQYF
TRBV12-3/TRBV12-4,.,CASSGQVSYGYTF
TRBV5-1,.,CASSLGPPGPQPQHF
TRBV3-1/TRBV3-2,.,CASSPQTYNSPLHF
TRBV19,few,CASSRDRGQEQPQHF
TRBV7-3,.,CASSRGQGGGRETQYF
TRBV2,.,CASTTGAGLMNTEAFF
TRBV18,.,CASSPGADYGYTF
TRBV28,.,CASGQLYGYTF
TRBV2,.,CASSGGISGNTIYF
TRBV4-1,.,CASSQGTGGYEKLFF
TRBV6-1,.,CASSYLTEAFF
TRBV2,.,CASSVRQGASYEQYF
TRBV11-2,once,CASSRTPPSGNTIYF
TRBV3-1/TRBV3-2,.,CASSQGRVHQPQHF
TRBV28,.,CASRPTGTAYSPLHF
TRBV28,.,CASTGRDIYGYTF
TRBV11-2,.,CASSPTRGTDTQYF
TRBV27,few,CASSKGTRSTDTQYF
TRBV19,many,CASSTRAGVAYEQYF
TRBV6-1,few,CASSELGGATGNSPLHF
TRBV5-1,once,CASSGQGSSYEQYF
TRBV6-5,few,CASKGRGVDQPQHF
TRBV28,.,CASSRGDFSNQPQHF
TRBV7-7,.,CASSFGGRGGQETQYF
TRBV28,.,CASSLSRVSTDTQYF
TRBV5-1,.,CASSYRIAGGANTGELFF
TRBV7-9,.,CASSLAVAGAEQPQHF
TRBV5-1,.,CASSVDRADAGELFF
TRBV7-8,.,CASSLFASGGAGYNEQFF
TRBV10-1,few,CASSEVEEDTQYF
TRBV29-1,.,CSVEVTRDYGYTF
TRBV7-3,once,CASSLSAGGTGELFF
TRBV2,.,CASSRDSGGYTF
TRBV6-5,.,CASSYGKATDTQYF
TRBV6-5,.,CASAKRGGGDNEQFF
TRBV7-9,.,CASSLNRLNTEAFF
TRBV5-4,.,CASSPEGRMNTEAFF
TRBV13,.,CASSPTTTGEGETQYF
TRBV19,.,CASSLERGPYNEQFF
TRBV5-1,.,CASSFDGDYNEQFF
TRBV27,.,CASRRAGGPSYNEQFF
TRBV5-1,.,CASSLYDRDNGELFF
TRBV6-5,.,CASNYWSGNTIYF
TRBV20-1,.,CSASPLAGGPRNEQFF
TRBV5-1,.,CASSLQGNIQYF
TRBV5-4,.,CASTRGLGDEKLFF
TRBV10-1,.,CASSELSQELSNQPQHF
TRBV9,.,CASTGTPNPADTQYF
TRBV28,.,CASSSVARAHEQYF